Shown below are 9 T cell receptor beta chains from a single sample sequenced in a study of T-cell reconstitution after alpha-beta-depleted transplantation in children. Construction of the TCRbeta library involved unique molecular identifiers. Each CDR3 protein is one row after TCRdb ran MiXCR on the PCR reads. The table has 200,000 to 300,000 distinct CDR3 sequences, around 25% seen once. The specimen was PBMCs, mostly from graft donor cells, collected 360 days after TCRalphabeta/CD19-depleted stem cell transplant. These receptors were taken from a female patient aged 2 to 10 who had a stem cell transplant for congenital amegakaryocytic thrombocytopenia, so the T cells may come from the graft donor.

The rearrangement joins TRBV7-9 to TRBJ1-4; TRBD1 is a possible D gene (5 bases). Germline V gene data show CDR1 as SEHNR and CDR2 as FQNEAQ (reference sequence). CDR3 length equals 16 residues. V was cut by 5 bases and J by 1 base, with 14 bases left in between. The CDR3 loop reads CASSTWGSGTNEKLFF. The CDR3 DNA reads as TGTGCCAGCAGCACCTGGGGGTCCGGAACTAATGAAAAACTGTTTTTT.

The chain combines TRBV2 with TRBJ2-1, with TRBD1 as a possible D gene (5 bases). Germline CDR1 reads SNHLY; CDR2 reads FYNNEI. CDR3 length equals 18 residues. The V end lost 11 bases, the J end lost 7 bases, and 33 bases lay between the germline ends. The CDR3 sequence is CAFSLVELVAKGHNEQFF. The DNA of the CDR3 is TGTGCCTTCAGTTTAGTAGAATTGGTCGCCAAGGGGCATAATGAGCAGTTCTTC.

The rearrangement uses TRBV11-2 and TRBJ1-2, with D possibly TRBD1 on 6 matching bases. The CDR3 has 12 residues. Germline V gene lookup returns CDR1 SGHAT and CDR2 FQNNGV. The V and J ends lost 2 bases and 8 bases respectively, with 9 bases between them. CDR3 DNA sequence: TGTGCCAGCAGCTTACAGGGGAGCGGCTACACCTTC. It specifies CASSLQGSGYTF. The variable domain in full, with the rest retrieved from reference TRBV11-2 and TRBJ1-2, is EAGVAQSPRYKIIEKRQSVAFWCNPISGHATLYWYQQILGQGPKLLIQFQNNGVVDDSQLPKDRFSAERLKGVDSTLKIQPAKLEDSAVYLCASSLQGSGYTFGSGTRLTVV.

The chain employs TRBV5-1 and TRBJ2-7, with D possibly matching TRBD1 (6 bases). Trimming took 0 bases from V and 4 from J, leaving 11 bases between them. CDR1 is SGHRS, CDR2 YFSETQ, per germline. The CDR3 is made up of 14 amino acids. This chain's CDR3 is CASSLGGTRYEQYF. The CDR3 DNA follows: TGCGCCAGCAGCTTGGGAGGGACAAGATACGAGCAGTACTTC.

The gene calls are TRBV11-2 and TRBJ1-1; weak D call: TRBD1 (5 bases). Germline-derived CDR1 and CDR2 are SGHAT and FQNNGV. The CDR3 runs 14 residues. With 5 bases removed from V and 4 bases from J, the gap between germline ends came to 14 bases. This CDR3 is CASSINRRGTEAFF. In DNA form, the CDR3 reads TGTGCCAGCAGCATAAATCGGAGGGGCACTGAAGCTTTCTTT.

The chain recombines TRBV5-6 with TRBJ1-2; no definite D call. V gave up 0 bases and J gave up 4 bases, with 10 bases separating them. Germline lookup yields CDR1 SGHDT and CDR2 YYEEEE. The CDR3 has 14 residues. The CDR3 loop reads CASSLAPDLYGYTF. CDR3 in DNA: TGTGCCAGCAGCTTGGCCCCGGATCTCTATGGCTACACCTTC. Full variable domain (missing parts from reference TRBV5-6 and TRBJ1-2): DAGVTQSPTHLIKTRGQQVTLRCSPKSGHDTVSWYQQALGQGPQFIFQYYEEEERQRGNFPDRFSGHQFPNYSSELNVNALLLGDSALYLCASSLAPDLYGYTFGSGTRLTVV.

This clonotype has at least ten counts. The genes are TRBV20-1 and TRBJ1-1; 7 bases match TRBD1. The length of the CDR3 is 12 residues. V lost 6 bases to trimming and J lost 7 bases; unmatched junction nucleotides: 8. Germline lookup yields CDR1 DFQATT and CDR2 SNEGSKA (reference sequence). CDR3 coding DNA: TGCAGTGCCACAAAGGGGACAGTTGAAGCTTTCTTT. The encoded protein is CSATKGTVEAFF.

The chain couples TRBV6-2 or TRBV6-3 to TRBJ2-7; D perhaps matches TRBD1 (5 bases). V lost 1 base and J 3 bases, leaving 7 bases between the germline ends. The CDR3 has 13 amino acids. The germline gives CDR1 MNHEY, CDR2 SVGEGT. CDR3 loop: CASSYFGHYEQYF. CDR3 bases: TGTGCCAGCAGTTACTTCGGACACTACGAGCAGTACTTC.

The table lists this clonotype with a few counts. The V call is TRBV20-1, the J call TRBJ2-2, with D possibly TRBD2 on 6 matching bases. Deletions cut 0 bases from V and 4 bases from J, with 12 bases between. There are 15 residues in the CDR3. CDR1 is DFQATT and CDR2 is SNEGSKA in the germline V gene (reference sequence). CDR3 in DNA: TGCAGTGCTAGAGATCAGAAGCGGGTCACCGGGGAGCTGTTTTTT. This translates into CSARDQKRVTGELFF.